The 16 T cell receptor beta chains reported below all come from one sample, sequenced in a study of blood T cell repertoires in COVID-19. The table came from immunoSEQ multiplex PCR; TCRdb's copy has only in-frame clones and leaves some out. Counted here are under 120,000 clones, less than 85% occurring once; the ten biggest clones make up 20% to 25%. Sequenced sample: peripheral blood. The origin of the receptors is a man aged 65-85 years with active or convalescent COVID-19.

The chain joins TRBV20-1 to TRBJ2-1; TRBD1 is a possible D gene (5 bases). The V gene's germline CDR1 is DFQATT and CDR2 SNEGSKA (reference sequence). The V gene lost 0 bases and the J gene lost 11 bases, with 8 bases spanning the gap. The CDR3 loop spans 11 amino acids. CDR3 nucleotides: TGCAGTGCTAGAGAGCAGGGCAAGCAGTTCTTC. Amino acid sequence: CSAREQGKQFF.

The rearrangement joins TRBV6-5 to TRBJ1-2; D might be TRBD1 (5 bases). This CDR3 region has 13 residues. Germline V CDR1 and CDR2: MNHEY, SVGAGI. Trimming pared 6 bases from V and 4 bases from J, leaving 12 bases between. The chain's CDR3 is CASSLDRGYGYTF. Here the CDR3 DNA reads TGTGCCAGCAGCCTAGATAGGGGCTATGGCTACACCTTC.

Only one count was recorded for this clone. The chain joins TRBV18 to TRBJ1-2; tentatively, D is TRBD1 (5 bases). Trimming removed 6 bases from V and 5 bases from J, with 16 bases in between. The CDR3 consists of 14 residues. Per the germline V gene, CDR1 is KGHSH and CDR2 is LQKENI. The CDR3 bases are TGTGCCAGCTCGGCCGGAGCAGGGACTTATGGCTACACCTTC. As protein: CASSAGAGTYGYTF. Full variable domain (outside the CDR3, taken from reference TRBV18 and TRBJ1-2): NAGVMQNPRHLVRRRGQEARLRCSPMKGHSHVYWYRQLPEEGLKFMVYLQKENIIDESGMPKERFSAEFPKEGPSILRIQQVVRGDSAAYFCASSAGAGTYGYTFGSGTRLTVV.

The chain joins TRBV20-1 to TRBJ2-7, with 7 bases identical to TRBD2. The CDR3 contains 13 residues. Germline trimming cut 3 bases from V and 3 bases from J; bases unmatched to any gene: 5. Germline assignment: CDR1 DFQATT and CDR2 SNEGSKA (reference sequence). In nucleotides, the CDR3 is TGCAGTGCTAGTGGGAGGGGAAACTACGAGCAGTACTTC. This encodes CSASGRGNYEQYF.

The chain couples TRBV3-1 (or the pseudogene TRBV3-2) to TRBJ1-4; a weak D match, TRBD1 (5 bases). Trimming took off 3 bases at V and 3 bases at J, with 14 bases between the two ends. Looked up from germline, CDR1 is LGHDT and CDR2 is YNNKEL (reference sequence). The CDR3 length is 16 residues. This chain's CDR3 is CASSHGRAGPNEKLFF. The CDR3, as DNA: TGTGCCAGCAGCCATGGAAGGGCAGGGCCTAATGAAAAACTGTTTTTT.

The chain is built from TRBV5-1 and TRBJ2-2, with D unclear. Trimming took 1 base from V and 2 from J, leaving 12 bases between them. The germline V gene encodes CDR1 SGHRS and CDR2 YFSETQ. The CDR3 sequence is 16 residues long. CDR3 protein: CASSLLGDGNTGELFF. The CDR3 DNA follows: TGCGCCAGCAGCTTGTTAGGAGACGGCAACACCGGGGAGCTGTTTTTT.

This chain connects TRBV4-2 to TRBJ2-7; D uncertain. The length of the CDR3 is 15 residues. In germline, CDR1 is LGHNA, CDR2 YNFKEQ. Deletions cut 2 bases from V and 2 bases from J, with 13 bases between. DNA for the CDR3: TGTGCCAGCAGCCAATCTCGGTTAGCAACCTACGAGCAGTACTTC. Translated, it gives CASSQSRLATYEQYF.

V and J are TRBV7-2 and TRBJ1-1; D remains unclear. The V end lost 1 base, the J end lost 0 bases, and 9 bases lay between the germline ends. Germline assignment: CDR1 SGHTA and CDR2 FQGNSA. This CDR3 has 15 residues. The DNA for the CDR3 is TGTGCCAGCAGCTTAGATCGGGTAGTGAACACTGAAGCTTTCTTT. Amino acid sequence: CASSLDRVVNTEAFF.

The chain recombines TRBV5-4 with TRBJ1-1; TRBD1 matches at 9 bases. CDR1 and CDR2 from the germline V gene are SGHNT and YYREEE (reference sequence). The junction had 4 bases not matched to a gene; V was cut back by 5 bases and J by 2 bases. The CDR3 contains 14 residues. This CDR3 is CASRLTGGNTEAFF. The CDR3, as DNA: TGTGCCAGCAGACTGACAGGGGGAAACACTGAAGCTTTCTTT.

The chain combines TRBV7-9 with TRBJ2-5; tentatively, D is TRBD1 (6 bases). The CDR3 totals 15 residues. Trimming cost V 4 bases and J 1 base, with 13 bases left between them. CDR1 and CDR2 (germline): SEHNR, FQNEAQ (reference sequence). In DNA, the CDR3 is TGTGCCAGCAGCTCCATTGGACAGCCCCAAGAGACCCAGTACTTC. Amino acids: CASSSIGQPQETQYF.

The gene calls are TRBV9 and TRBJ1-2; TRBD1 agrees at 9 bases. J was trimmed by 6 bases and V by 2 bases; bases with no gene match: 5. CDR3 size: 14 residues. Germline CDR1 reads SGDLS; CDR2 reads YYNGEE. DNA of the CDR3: TGTGCCAGCAGCGTCCTGGGACAGGGCCATGGCTACACCTTC. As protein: CASSVLGQGHGYTF.

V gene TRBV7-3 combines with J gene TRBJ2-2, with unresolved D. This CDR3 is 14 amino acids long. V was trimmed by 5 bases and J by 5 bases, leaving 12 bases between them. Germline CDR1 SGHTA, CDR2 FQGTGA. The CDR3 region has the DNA TGTGCCAGCAGCGCCGCGGAATGGACCGGGGAGCTGTTTTTT. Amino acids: CASSAAEWTGELFF.

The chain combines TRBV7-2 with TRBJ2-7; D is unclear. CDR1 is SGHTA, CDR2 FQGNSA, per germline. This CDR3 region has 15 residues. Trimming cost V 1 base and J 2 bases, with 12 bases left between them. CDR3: CASSLDQQFTYEQYF. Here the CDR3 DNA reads TGTGCCAGCAGCTTAGACCAACAGTTCACCTACGAGCAGTACTTC.

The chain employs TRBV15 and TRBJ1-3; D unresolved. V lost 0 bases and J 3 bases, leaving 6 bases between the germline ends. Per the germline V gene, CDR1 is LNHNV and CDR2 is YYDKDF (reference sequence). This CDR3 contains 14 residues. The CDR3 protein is CATSRDPIGNTIYF. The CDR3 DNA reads TGTGCCACCAGCAGAGATCCTATTGGAAACACCATATATTTT.

The CDR3 is CASTSHGTRQETQYF. CDR3 coding DNA: TGTGCCAGCACCTCCCATGGGACACGACAAGAGACCCAGTACTTC. The chain recombines TRBV6-5 with TRBJ2-5, with D perhaps matching TRBD1 (6 bases). Trimming shortened V by 7 bases and J by 2 bases, and 17 bases separated the two germline ends. The CDR3 is made up of 15 amino acids. Per the germline V gene, CDR1 is MNHEY and CDR2 is SVGAGI.

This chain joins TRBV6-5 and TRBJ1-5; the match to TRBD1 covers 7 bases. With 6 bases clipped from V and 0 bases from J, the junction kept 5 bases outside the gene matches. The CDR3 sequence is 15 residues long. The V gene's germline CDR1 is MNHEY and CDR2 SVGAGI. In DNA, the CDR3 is TGTGCCAGCAGGACAGGGTTCTATAGCAATCAGCCCCAGCATTTT. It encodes CASRTGFYSNQPQHF.